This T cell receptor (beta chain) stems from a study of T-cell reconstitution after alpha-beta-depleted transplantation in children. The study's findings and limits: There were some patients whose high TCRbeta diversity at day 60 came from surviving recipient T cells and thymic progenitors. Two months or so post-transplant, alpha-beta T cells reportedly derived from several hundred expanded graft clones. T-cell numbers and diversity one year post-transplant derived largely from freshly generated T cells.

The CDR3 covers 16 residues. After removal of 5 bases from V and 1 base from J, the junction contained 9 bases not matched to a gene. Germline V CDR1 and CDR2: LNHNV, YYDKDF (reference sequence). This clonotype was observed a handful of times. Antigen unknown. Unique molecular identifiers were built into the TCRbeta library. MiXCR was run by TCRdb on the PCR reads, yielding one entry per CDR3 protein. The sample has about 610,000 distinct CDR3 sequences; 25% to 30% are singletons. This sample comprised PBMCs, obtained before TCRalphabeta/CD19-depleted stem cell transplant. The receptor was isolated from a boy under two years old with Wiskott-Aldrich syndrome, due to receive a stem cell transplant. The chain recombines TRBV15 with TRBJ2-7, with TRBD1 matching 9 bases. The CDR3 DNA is TGTGCCACCAGCGGGTACGACAGGGGGAGATCCTACGAGCAGTACTTC. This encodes CATSGYDRGRSYEQYF.